The 31 T cell receptor beta chains listed next were all sequenced from one sample in a study of blood T cell repertoires in COVID-19. Generated by immunoSEQ multiplex PCR, the TCRdb table keeps only in-frame clones and is missing some. The sample records approximately 280,000 clones, around 89% being singletons. Sequencing was done on a sample of peripheral blood. The receptors were gathered from a man aged 40-50 years with acute or convalescent COVID-19.

This chain connects TRBV6-5 to TRBJ2-2; 8 nucleotides agree with TRBD2. Germline CDR1 and CDR2: MNHEY and SVGAGI. CDR3 length: 14 amino acids. J lost 4 bases, V lost 7 bases, and 5 bases had no gene match. Here the CDR3 DNA reads TGTGCCAGCACGGGGGGGGCCCGCACCGGGGAGCTGTTTTTT. It translates to CASTGGARTGELFF.

This clone was counted a few times. The chain carries TRBV6-1 and TRBJ1-4; D unclear. Germline loops: CDR1 MNHNS, CDR2 SASEGT. V was cut by 0 bases and J by 4 bases, with 9 bases left in between. CDR3 length: 15 amino acids. CDR3 amino acids: CASSEARSLNEKLFF. CDR3 in DNA: TGTGCCAGCAGTGAAGCAAGGAGTCTTAATGAAAAACTGTTTTTT.

Regarding this clone: Other nucleotide sequences from this sample produce the same CDR3. V and J are TRBV6-5 and TRBJ2-1; 15 bases agree with TRBD2. This CDR3 is built from 15 residues. Germline CDR1 reads MNHEY; CDR2 reads SVGAGI. After removal of 5 bases from V and 7 bases from J, the junction contained 3 bases not matched to a gene. CDR3 coding DNA: TGTGCCAGCAGTCCGGGACTAGCGGGGGGAAATGAGCAGTTCTTC. Translating it yields CASSPGLAGGNEQFF.

The chain couples TRBV29-1 to TRBJ1-1; D call uncertain. V lost 0 bases, J lost 4 bases, and 18 bases lay in between. This CDR3 comprises 16 residues. Germline V gives CDR1 SQVTM, CDR2 ANQGSEA. This CDR3 is CSVEDALRGLSTEAFF. As DNA, the CDR3 is TGCAGCGTTGAAGATGCCTTGCGAGGGTTGAGCACTGAAGCTTTCTTT.

The V and J genes are TRBV5-1 and TRBJ1-1; D remains ambiguous. V shed 2 bases and J shed 0 bases, with 8 bases lying between them. The germline gives CDR1 SGHRS, CDR2 YFSETQ. CDR3 length equals 14 residues. As DNA, the CDR3 is TGCGCCAGCAGCTTAAACAGCCTGAACACTGAAGCTTTCTTT. This gives the protein CASSLNSLNTEAFF.

The chain joins TRBV9 to TRBJ2-7, with TRBD2 as a possible D gene (6 bases). V was clipped by 3 bases and J by 5 bases, with 15 bases between them. Germline-derived CDR1 and CDR2 are SGDLS and YYNGEE. This CDR3 is built from 14 residues. The CDR3 loop reads CASSALLASHEQYF. The CDR3 region has the DNA TGTGCCAGCAGCGCTTTACTAGCTTCCCACGAGCAGTACTTC.

The chain joins TRBV10-1 to TRBJ2-1; TRBD1 might be the D (5 bases). There are 16 residues in the CDR3. The germline gives CDR1 WNHNN, CDR2 SYGVQD (reference sequence). The V end lost 6 bases, the J end lost 4 bases, and 19 bases lay between the germline ends. CDR3 sequence (DNA): TGCGCCAGCAGCTCTACAAGGGCAGGGTCATACAATGAGCAGTTCTTC. It is translated as CASSSTRAGSYNEQFF.

The chain uses TRBV2 and TRBJ1-6, with D hard to call. The CDR3 has 17 residues. The V end lost 2 bases, the J end lost 0 bases, and 11 bases lay between the germline ends. The germline V gene encodes CDR1 SNHLY and CDR2 FYNNEI. The CDR3 DNA sequence: TGTGCCAGCAGTGAACGAGTGGTGAGCTCCTATAATTCACCCCTCCACTTT. Its translation is CASSERVVSSYNSPLHF.

The chain recombines TRBV5-1 with TRBJ1-4; 7 positions agree with TRBD1. Per the germline V gene, CDR1 is SGHRS and CDR2 is YFSETQ. The CDR3 is made up of 15 amino acids. Trimming took 3 bases from V and 8 from J; bases not matched to a gene: 10. CDR3 coding DNA: TGCGCCAGCAGCTCTCAGGGGGATCCGGGAGAAAAACTGTTTTTT. The encoded protein is CASSSQGDPGEKLFF.

The chain recombines TRBV2 with TRBJ2-3; TRBD2 aligns across 10 bases. The germline CDR1 and CDR2 sequences are SNHLY and FYNNEI. The V segment lost 7 bases and the J segment 2 bases; nucleotides outside the gene matches: 3. This CDR3 contains 14 residues. The DNA for the CDR3 is TGTGCCAGCAACGGACTAGCGGTCACAGATACGCAGTATTTT. Its protein product is CASNGLAVTDTQYF.

The V and J genes are TRBV5-5 and TRBJ2-2, with a possible D match to TRBD2 (5 bases). The CDR3 has 15 amino acids. Germline V gives CDR1 SGHKS, CDR2 YYEKEE (reference sequence). V was cut by 4 bases and J by 4 bases, with 14 bases left in between. Here the CDR3 DNA reads TGTGCCAGCAGCATTGACGGTGGAGGCACCGGGGAGCTGTTTTTT. Protein product: CASSIDGGGTGELFF. The variable domain in full, completed from reference TRBV5-5 and TRBJ2-2, reads DAGVTQSPTHLIKTRGQQVTLRCSPISGHKSVSWYQQVLGQGPQFIFQYYEKEERGRGNFPDRFSARQFPNYSSELNVNALLLGDSALYLCASSIDGGGTGELFFGEGSRLTVL.

This chain joins TRBV2 and TRBJ1-5; perhaps TRBD1 as D (5 bases). The CDR3 is 15 residues long. Trimming took 9 bases from V and 4 from J, leaving 19 bases between them. CDR1 and CDR2 from the germline V gene are SNHLY and FYNNEI. The CDR3 here is CASLGHLERNQPQHF. The CDR3 nucleotides are TGTGCCAGTCTCGGACATCTCGAGAGAAATCAGCCCCAGCATTTT.

The chain recombines TRBV6-6 with TRBJ2-7, with D tentatively TRBD1 (6 bases). Germline V lookup: CDR1 MNHNY, CDR2 SVGAGI (reference sequence). There are 15 residues in the CDR3. Trimming took off 0 bases at V and 5 bases at J, with 14 bases between the two ends. Here the CDR3 reads CASSYSAGVGDEQYF. In nucleotides, the CDR3 is TGTGCCAGCAGTTACTCGGCAGGGGTCGGCGACGAGCAGTACTTC.

This chain uses TRBV6-5 with TRBJ1-2, with a tentative D call TRBD1 (5 bases). CDR1 and CDR2 from the germline V gene are MNHEY and SVGAGI. The CDR3 totals 14 residues. V lost 7 bases and J 3 bases, leaving 15 bases between the germline ends. DNA for the CDR3: TGTGCCAGCACTCGAAGGGGACTACACTATGGCTACACCTTC. It encodes CASTRRGLHYGYTF.

The chain is built from TRBV2 and TRBJ1-1; D perhaps matches TRBD1 (5 bases). Trimming left V 9 bases short and J 7 bases short, with 18 bases between. The CDR3 runs to 13 residues. Germline V lookup: CDR1 SNHLY, CDR2 FYNNEI. The CDR3 protein is CASVRDRAIEAFF. As DNA, the CDR3 is TGTGCCAGTGTCCGAGACAGAGCAATTGAAGCTTTCTTT.

This clone was seen a few times. The CDR3 reads CASSSFGRGADTQYF. CDR3 nucleotide sequence: TGTGCCAGCAGCTCTTTTGGCAGGGGGGCAGATACGCAGTATTTT. The gene calls are TRBV5-6 and TRBJ2-3; TRBD1 might be the D (7 bases). Germline CDR1 SGHDT, CDR2 YYEEEE. This CDR3 comprises 15 residues. Trimming removed 3 bases from V and 4 bases from J, with 15 bases in between.

The chain uses TRBV7-8 and TRBJ1-1; D remains unclear. This CDR3 has 15 residues. Looked up from germline, CDR1 is SGHVS and CDR2 is FQNEAQ. Trimming took off 6 bases at V and 3 bases at J, with 17 bases between the two ends. CDR3 DNA: TGTGCCAGCAGTCACCTCACTAGACGGGACACTGAAGCTTTCTTT. Translating it yields CASSHLTRRDTEAFF.

The chain joins TRBV29-1 to TRBJ2-3; D is perhaps TRBD1 (5 bases). CDR1 and CDR2 (germline): SQVTM, ANQGSEA. This CDR3 is 12 amino acids long. With 4 bases removed from V and 0 bases from J, the gap between germline ends came to 5 bases. Here the CDR3 reads CSVGQSTDTQYF. CDR3 sequence (DNA): TGCAGCGTTGGACAGAGCACAGATACGCAGTATTTT.

A few counts support this clone. The gene calls are TRBV5-8 and TRBJ2-1, with D unresolved. The V and J ends lost 0 bases and 6 bases respectively, with 13 bases between them. CDR1 and CDR2 (germline): SGHTS, YDEGEE. CDR3 length equals 15 residues. This CDR3 is CASSLAMGFPNEQFF. The CDR3 DNA follows: TGTGCCAGCAGCTTGGCAATGGGCTTTCCCAATGAGCAGTTCTTC.

V is TRBV29-1 and J is TRBJ2-1; 9 bases are a match to TRBD1. V lost 5 bases, J lost 8 bases, and 1 base stayed unmatched. Germline V lookup: CDR1 SQVTM, CDR2 ANQGSEA. There are 11 residues in the CDR3. The CDR3 DNA reads TGCAGCGTTAGGACAGGGGATGAGCAGTTCTTC. The encoded protein is CSVRTGDEQFF.

V is TRBV2 and J is TRBJ1-5; D not resolved. The CDR3 contains 13 residues. Trimming took 3 bases from V and 9 from J, leaving 12 bases between them. The germline V gene encodes CDR1 SNHLY and CDR2 FYNNEI. This CDR3 reads CASSEAMTAPQHF. The CDR3 DNA reads as TGTGCCAGCAGTGAGGCCATGACTGCGCCCCAGCATTTT.

The chain carries TRBV19 and TRBJ1-1, with D unclear. CDR1 is LNHDA, CDR2 SQIVND, per germline (reference sequence). CDR3 length: 13 residues. Trimming cost V 3 bases and J 3 bases, with 8 bases left between them. The CDR3 region is CASSIGGYTEAFF. CDR3 in DNA: TGTGCCAGTAGTATCGGAGGGTACACTGAAGCTTTCTTT.

This clone was detected only a few times. The V call is TRBV27, the J call TRBJ1-6; D might be TRBD1 (5 bases). The CDR3 contains 14 residues. Trimming removed 6 bases at V and 8 bases at J, with 14 bases between. Germline CDR1 and CDR2: MNHEY and SMNVEV (reference sequence). CDR3 protein: CASRGARDHSPLHF. The CDR3 DNA sequence: TGTGCCAGCAGAGGGGCCAGGGATCATTCACCCCTCCACTTT.

This clone showed up just once. This chain connects TRBV6-6 to TRBJ1-3; a weak D match, TRBD1 (6 bases). Trimming left V 5 bases short and J 4 bases short, with 15 bases between. There are 15 residues in the CDR3. Germline V gene sequence: CDR1 MNHNY, CDR2 SVGAGI (reference sequence). The CDR3 protein is CASSPTGNTGNTIYF. The CDR3 bases are TGTGCCAGCAGTCCCACAGGGAATACCGGAAACACCATATATTTT.

The chain combines TRBV27 with TRBJ2-2; D unclear. This CDR3 comprises 15 residues. The V and J ends lost 2 bases and 1 base respectively, with 8 bases between them. Germline CDR1 is MNHEY and CDR2 is SMNVEV (reference sequence). The CDR3 sequence: CASSLIAGNTGELFF. CDR3 nucleotides: TGTGCCAGCAGTTTAATCGCCGGGAACACCGGGGAGCTGTTTTTT.

V is TRBV5-4 and J is TRBJ1-4; D unresolved. V lost 2 bases and J 0 bases, leaving 8 bases between the germline ends. Germline CDR1 and CDR2: SGHNT and YYREEE (reference sequence). The CDR3 consists of 15 residues. The CDR3 loop is CASSFKQATNEKLFF. The CDR3 nucleotides are TGTGCCAGCAGCTTCAAGCAAGCAACTAATGAAAAACTGTTTTTT.

The chain combines TRBV2 with TRBJ1-5, with 8 bases that match TRBD1. Germline V CDR1 and CDR2: SNHLY, FYNNEI. With V trimmed by 6 bases and J by 7 bases, 11 bases remained unmatched. CDR3 length equals 15 residues. CDR3 sequence (DNA): TGTGCCAGCAGCGCCCCCAGGGGGCGCGAGCAGCCCCAGCATTTT. This gives the protein CASSAPRGREQPQHF.

This chain uses TRBV12-3 or TRBV12-4 with TRBJ1-2; D is perhaps TRBD1 (5 bases). CDR3 length: 12 amino acids. V lost 1 base and J lost 8, with 8 bases in between. The CDR3 nucleotides read TGTGCCAGCAGTTTAGGGAGGGACGGCTACACCTTC. It is translated as CASSLGRDGYTF.

The chain couples TRBV6-5 to TRBJ1-5; 9 bases are shared with TRBD1. The CDR3 totals 15 residues. CDR1 is MNHEY, CDR2 SVGAGI, per germline. V lost 4 bases to trimming and J lost 3 bases; unmatched junction nucleotides: 4. CDR3 DNA sequence: TGTGCCAGCAGTTCGGACAGGGGCCCCAATCAGCCCCAGCATTTT. It encodes CASSSDRGPNQPQHF.

The chain is built from TRBV3-1 (or the pseudogene TRBV3-2) and TRBJ2-2; TRBD2 is a possible D gene (5 bases). The CDR3 consists of 14 residues. Looked up from germline, CDR1 is LGHDT and CDR2 is YNNKEL (reference sequence). Trimming removed 6 bases at V and 9 bases at J, with 17 bases between. Here the CDR3 reads CASRLRDVGRELFF. The CDR3 DNA follows: TGTGCCAGCAGGCTGAGGGATGTCGGCCGGGAGCTGTTTTTT.

The chain uses TRBV14 and TRBJ1-1; D may be TRBD1 (5 bases). V lost 4 bases to trimming and J lost 0 bases, with 15 bases between them. The CDR3 contains 16 residues. Germline V gene sequence: CDR1 SGHDN, CDR2 FVKESK. In DNA, the CDR3 is TGTGCCAGCAGCCCCCCGACAGCAACAATGAACACTGAAGCTTTCTTT. This gives the protein CASSPPTATMNTEAFF.